Sequencing of this T cell receptor (beta chain) was carried out in a study of cytomegalovirus exposure and HLA in healthy donors. For the study at large: In a later analysis, it was reported that the approximately 110 validation repertoires had been produced on the same platform as the 670 or so repertoires belonging to the first cohort.

Details on this clone: Its target is unknown.

Germline V gives CDR1 LGHNA, CDR2 YSLEER. The CDR3 runs 15 residues. Trimming took off 6 bases at V and 0 bases at J, with 11 bases between the two ends. Study-wide results and limits: That first-cohort TCR clusters tended to co-occur in the 90 to 150 validation repertoires was found in a later analysis. As confirmed in vitro, three CMV-associated chains were specific for CMV antigens. There were some public TCRs occurring in many donors, but most TCR sequences were rare.

TCRdb's copy holds only in-frame clones and misses some; the assay was immunoSEQ multiplex PCR. The top ten hold 0.69% of the sample, which has roughly 77,000 clones, roughly 94% seen once. The chain has TRBV4-3 and TRBJ2-2; a possible D gene is TRBD1 (6 bases). This clonotype originated in a woman under 30 in good health and CMV-seronegative. What was sequenced was PBMCs. CDR3 in DNA: TGCGCCAGCAGGTCTGGGGGCCCGAACACCGGGGAGCTGTTTTTT. This sequence encodes CASRSGGPNTGELFF.